Below are 27 T cell receptor beta chains sequenced from a single sample in a study of cytomegalovirus exposure and HLA in healthy donors. In the PCR, 60 Vbeta and 13 Jbeta primers were used. This table comes from immunoSEQ multiplex PCR, and its TCRdb copy is limited to in-frame clones, with some not included. Counted here are 55,000 to 70,000 clones, 55% to 65% occurring once; the ten biggest clones make up 3% to 3.5%. The sample was PBMCs. These receptors were collected from a woman between 50 and 59 years old in good health and CMV-seronegative.

This chain connects TRBV5-4 to TRBJ1-2; D is ambiguous. V shed 2 bases and J shed 1 base, with 9 bases lying between them. CDR3 size: 14 residues. The V gene's germline CDR1 is SGHNT and CDR2 YYREEE (reference sequence). CDR3: CASSLSTGNYGYTF. The CDR3 DNA sequence: TGTGCCAGCAGCTTATCCACCGGTAACTATGGCTACACCTTC.

The gene calls are TRBV7-2 and TRBJ1-2, with D possibly matching TRBD1 (6 bases). The CDR3 runs to 13 residues. The germline V gene has CDR1 SGHTA and CDR2 FQGNSA. Trimming took off 5 bases at V and 6 bases at J, with 13 bases between the two ends. CDR3 protein: CASSANRADGYTF. The CDR3 region has the DNA TGTGCCAGCAGCGCCAACAGGGCCGATGGCTACACCTTC.

This chain joins TRBV19 and TRBJ2-2; TRBD1 aligns across 12 bases. The CDR3 sequence is 16 residues long. The germline CDR1 and CDR2 sequences are LNHDA and SQIVND (reference sequence). Germline trimming cut 3 bases from V and 4 bases from J; bases unmatched to any gene: 3. In DNA, the CDR3 is TGTGCCAGTAGTATGGGACAGGGGGCTGGCACCGGGGAGCTGTTTTTT. Translated: CASSMGQGAGTGELFF.

This clone was found a few times. This chain joins TRBV5-1 and TRBJ2-7; D gene uncertain. The CDR3 is 15 amino acids. The germline gives CDR1 SGHRS, CDR2 YFSETQ. With 2 bases removed from V and 2 bases from J, the gap between germline ends came to 14 bases. The CDR3 sequence is CASSFAAATTYEQYF. CDR3 nucleotides: TGCGCCAGCAGCTTCGCGGCAGCGACCACCTACGAGCAGTACTTC.

This clone was observed a handful of times. The chain employs TRBV4-3 and TRBJ1-1; 11 nucleotides align to TRBD1. The V and J ends lost 0 bases and 11 bases, in that order; junction bases with no gene match: 5. Germline CDR1 and CDR2: LGHNA and YSLEER. The CDR3 totals 14 residues. This CDR3 reads CASSQDRTGGRAFF. In DNA, the CDR3 is TGCGCCAGCAGCCAAGATAGGACAGGGGGCCGGGCTTTCTTT.

The J gene is TRBJ1-3, the V gene TRBV5-1; D gene uncertain. V gave up 2 bases and J gave up 2 bases, with 14 bases separating them. The CDR3 loop spans 16 amino acids. In germline, CDR1 is SGHRS, CDR2 YFSETQ. CDR3: CASSFDSPFAGNTIYF. CDR3 bases: TGCGCCAGCAGCTTCGATAGTCCATTTGCTGGAAACACCATATATTTT.

The chain recombines TRBV5-1 with TRBJ1-3, with TRBD1 as a possible D gene (6 bases). CDR3 size: 15 residues. Trimming shortened V by 7 bases and J by 2 bases, and 16 bases separated the two germline ends. Germline V lookup: CDR1 SGHRS, CDR2 YFSETQ. The CDR3: CASRLGGGTGNTIYF. CDR3 DNA: TGCGCCAGCCGATTAGGGGGGGGGACTGGAAACACCATATATTTT.

This clone was seen a handful of times. The chain carries TRBV28 and TRBJ2-1, with 14 positions matching TRBD2. With 1 base clipped from V and 4 bases from J, the junction kept 18 bases outside the gene matches. Germline V gene data show CDR1 as MDHEN and CDR2 as SYDVKM. The CDR3 contains 22 residues. CDR3 sequence: CASSLSGLAGEGEYSRYNEQFF. The CDR3 DNA is TGTGCCAGCAGTTTATCGGGACTAGCGGGAGAGGGAGAGTATTCCCGGTACAATGAGCAGTTCTTC.

V and J are TRBV5-1 and TRBJ2-7, with D possibly TRBD2 on 6 matching bases. Germline V gene data show CDR1 as SGHRS and CDR2 as YFSETQ. The CDR3 runs 14 residues. The V end lost 2 bases, the J end lost 7 bases, and 16 bases lay between the germline ends. Here the CDR3 DNA reads TGCGCCAGCAGCTTACACTCCATGGAGGGTGAGCAGTACTTC. It yields the protein CASSLHSMEGEQYF.

This rearrangement joins TRBV4-1 to TRBJ1-5, with TRBD1 identical over 7 bases. The CDR3 loop spans 18 amino acids. V was clipped by 0 bases and J by 0 bases; unmatched bases: 8. The V gene's germline CDR1 is MGHRA and CDR2 YSYEKL. CDR3 amino acids: CASSQDDRVGYSNQPQHF. Written as DNA, the CDR3 is TGCGCCAGCAGCCAAGACGACAGGGTAGGCTATAGCAATCAGCCCCAGCATTTT.

Written as DNA, the CDR3 is TGCGCCAGCAGCCCGGGACTAGCTTCCTACAATGAGCAGTTCTTC. Its translation is CASSPGLASYNEQFF. The chain has TRBV5-1 and TRBJ2-1; TRBD2 aligns across 9 bases. V was pared by 4 bases and J by 1 base, with 3 bases of the junction left unmatched. CDR1 and CDR2 from the germline V gene are SGHRS and YFSETQ. The CDR3 has 15 amino acids.

This chain links TRBV19 with TRBJ2-7, with D possibly matching TRBD2 (5 bases). V was clipped by 8 bases and J by 2 bases, with 13 bases between them. There are 13 residues in the CDR3. Germline CDR1 reads LNHDA; CDR2 reads SQIVND (reference sequence). The CDR3 nucleotides read TGTGCCAGTGAATATGAGGGCCCCTACGAGCAGTACTTC. Protein sequence: CASEYEGPYEQYF.

This sequence joins TRBV5-1 and TRBJ2-7; 8 bases are shared with TRBD2. Germline loops: CDR1 SGHRS, CDR2 YFSETQ. V was clipped by 2 bases and J by 4 bases; unmatched bases: 8. The CDR3 runs to 15 residues. The DNA of the CDR3 is TGCGCCAGCAGCTTTAGCGGGATTGCGAATTACGAGCAGTACTTC. Its translation is CASSFSGIANYEQYF.

The chain is built from TRBV6-5 and TRBJ2-7; the D gene is possibly TRBD2 (5 bases). The CDR3 contains 15 residues. V lost 6 bases and J lost 9, with 24 bases in between. The germline V gene has CDR1 MNHEY and CDR2 SVGAGI. This CDR3 reads CASSQDSFLALGQYF. The CDR3 nucleotides are TGTGCCAGCAGCCAGGACTCATTTTTGGCCCTGGGGCAGTACTTC.

There are a few counts of this clone. The rearrangement uses TRBV28 and TRBJ2-7; D possibly corresponds to TRBD2 (6 bases). Per the germline V gene, CDR1 is MDHEN and CDR2 is SYDVKM. The CDR3 is 13 residues long. V gave up 10 bases and J gave up 9 bases, with 22 bases separating them. CDR3 in amino acids: CAIRGNSPPGQYF. The CDR3 bases are TGTGCCATTCGGGGGAACAGCCCGCCGGGGCAGTACTTC.

The chain couples TRBV19 to TRBJ1-2; D gene ambiguous. The CDR3 covers 13 residues. Trimming cost V 6 bases and J 2 bases, with 10 bases left between them. Germline values: CDR1 LNHDA, CDR2 SQIVND (reference sequence). CDR3 coding DNA: TGTGCCAGTAGGAAAGCCTCAAACTATGGCTACACCTTC. As protein: CASRKASNYGYTF.

The rearrangement joins TRBV11-2 to TRBJ2-7, with a tentative D call TRBD2 (5 bases). Per germline, CDR1 SGHAT and CDR2 FQNNGV. V gave up 1 base and J gave up 3 bases, with 10 bases separating them. The CDR3 covers 14 residues. CDR3: CASSLGAGGYEQYF. CDR3 coding DNA: TGTGCCAGCAGCTTAGGGGCAGGAGGCTACGAGCAGTACTTC. Using reference TRBV11-2 and TRBJ2-7 for the parts outside the CDR3, the full variable domain is EAGVAQSPRYKIIEKRQSVAFWCNPISGHATLYWYQQILGQGPKLLIQFQNNGVVDDSQLPKDRFSAERLKGVDSTLKIQPAKLEDSAVYLCASSLGAGGYEQYFGPGTRLTVT.

The chain uses TRBV5-1 and TRBJ1-1; D gene ambiguous. This CDR3 has 17 residues. V was trimmed by 0 bases and J by 2 bases, leaving 17 bases between them. Germline-derived CDR1 and CDR2 are SGHRS and YFSETQ. As DNA, the CDR3 is TGCGCCAGCAGCTTGGCCGTGGGGAGCGGCTTAAACACTGAAGCTTTCTTT. Translation: CASSLAVGSGLNTEAFF. The full variable domain, in which reference TRBV5-1 and TRBJ1-1 provide the parts outside the CDR3, is KAGVTQTPRYLIKTRGQQVTLSCSPISGHRSVSWYQQTPGQGLQFLFEYFSETQRNKGNFPGRFSGRQFSNSRSEMNVSTLELGDSALYLCASSLAVGSGLNTEAFFGQGTRLTVV.

V is TRBV28 and J is TRBJ2-7, with 8 bases that match TRBD2. J gave up 12 bases and V 5 bases, and 12 bases lay outside the gene matches. The CDR3 runs to 13 residues. Germline V gene lookup returns CDR1 MDHEN and CDR2 SYDVKM. CDR3 coding DNA: TGTGCCAGCAGTCTCATCCACGGGGGGGCAATGTACTTC. It translates to CASSLIHGGAMYF.

The chain employs TRBV6-6 and TRBJ1-2, with D hard to call. The CDR3 extends over 15 amino acids. V lost 2 bases and J 3 bases, leaving 13 bases between the germline ends. Germline CDR1 and CDR2: MNHNY and SVGAGI (reference sequence). Here the CDR3 reads CASSYKRVLDYGYTF. The DNA of the CDR3 is TGTGCCAGCAGTTACAAACGAGTCTTAGACTATGGCTACACCTTC.

V and J are TRBV28 and TRBJ1-2, with 7 bases identical to TRBD1. The CDR3 is made up of 14 amino acids. V lost 3 bases to trimming and J lost 5 bases; unmatched junction nucleotides: 6. Per the germline V gene, CDR1 is MDHEN and CDR2 is SYDVKM. The chain's CDR3 is CASSLGQRIYGYTF. The DNA of the CDR3 is TGTGCCAGCAGTTTGGGACAGAGAATTTATGGCTACACCTTC.

The chain combines TRBV5-5 with TRBJ1-2, with D hard to call. The germline V gene encodes CDR1 SGHKS and CDR2 YYEKEE (reference sequence). CDR3 size: 14 residues. Between the trimmed V and J ends, which lost 4 bases and 3 bases, there was a span of 13 bases. The CDR3 DNA reads TGTGCCAGCAGCCCTACGTGGCGGGACTATGGCTACACCTTC. Protein sequence: CASSPTWRDYGYTF.

V is TRBV28 and J is TRBJ1-2; TRBD1 aligns across 8 bases. CDR1 and CDR2 from the germline V gene are MDHEN and SYDVKM. J was trimmed by 8 bases and V by 5 bases; bases with no gene match: 10. The CDR3 loop spans 14 amino acids. DNA for the CDR3: TGTGCCAGCAGTACCTGGACAGGGAGGGTGGGCTACACCTTC. Protein: CASSTWTGRVGYTF.

This clone has a handful of counts. The rearrangement joins TRBV4-1 to TRBJ2-7; 9 bases map to TRBD1. Per germline, CDR1 MGHRA and CDR2 YSYEKL. Trimming cost V 1 base and J 4 bases; bases outside gene matches: 5. This CDR3 spans 15 amino acids. The CDR3 DNA reads TGCGCCAGCAGCCAAGTTGGGACAGGGCCGTACGAGCAGTACTTC. Protein product: CASSQVGTGPYEQYF.

This clone was observed many times. The chain joins TRBV19 to TRBJ2-1; TRBD2 is a possible D gene (6 bases). CDR1 LNHDA and CDR2 SQIVND come from the germline V gene (reference sequence). The CDR3 consists of 15 residues. Deletions cut 3 bases from V and 6 bases from J, with 15 bases between. CDR3 region: CASSIGLARANEQFF. The CDR3 region has the DNA TGTGCCAGTAGTATCGGGCTAGCGAGGGCCAATGAGCAGTTCTTC.

This clone occurred a few times. In DNA, the CDR3 is TGTGCCAGCAGCCAAGGACAGGGGAATGAAAAACTGTTTTTT. It codes for CASSQGQGNEKLFF. V is TRBV4-2 and J is TRBJ1-4; TRBD1 matches at 8 bases. This CDR3 has 14 residues. Germline CDR1 reads LGHNA; CDR2 reads YNFKEQ. V shed 1 base and J 5 bases; nucleotides not matched to a gene: 0.

This chain links TRBV5-1 with TRBJ2-1, with 8 positions matching TRBD2. Trimming cost V 0 bases and J 5 bases; bases outside gene matches: 16. The germline CDR1 and CDR2 sequences are SGHRS and YFSETQ. CDR3 length equals 19 residues. CDR3 sequence reads: CASSLDSLYLAGRNNEQFF. Here the CDR3 DNA reads TGCGCCAGCAGCTTGGATTCGTTGTATCTAGCGGGTAGAAACAATGAGCAGTTCTTC.